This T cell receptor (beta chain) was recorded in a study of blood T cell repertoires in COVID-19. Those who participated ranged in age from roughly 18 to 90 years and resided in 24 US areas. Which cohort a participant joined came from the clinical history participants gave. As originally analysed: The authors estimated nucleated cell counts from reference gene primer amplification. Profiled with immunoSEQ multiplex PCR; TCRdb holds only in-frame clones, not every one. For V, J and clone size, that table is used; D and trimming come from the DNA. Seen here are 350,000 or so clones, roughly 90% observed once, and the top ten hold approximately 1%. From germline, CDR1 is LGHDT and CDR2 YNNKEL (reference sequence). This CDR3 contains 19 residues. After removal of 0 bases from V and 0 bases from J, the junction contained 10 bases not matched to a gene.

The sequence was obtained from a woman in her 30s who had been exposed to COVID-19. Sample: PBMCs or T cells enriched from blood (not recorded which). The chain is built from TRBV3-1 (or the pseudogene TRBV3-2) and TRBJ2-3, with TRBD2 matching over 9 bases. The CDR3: CASSQDVSGRSLSTDTQYF. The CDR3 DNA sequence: TGTGCCAGCAGCCAAGATGTCAGCGGGAGGAGTCTTAGCACAGATACGCAGTATTTT.